This T cell receptor beta chain was found in a study of shared clonotypes between healthy human individuals. V shed 6 bases and J 6 bases; nucleotides not matched to a gene: 9. The length of the CDR3 is 14 residues. CDR1 is LNHDA and CDR2 is SQIVND in the germline V gene (reference sequence). Study-wide results and caveats: Clonotypes not shared had lower generation probabilities than those common to all four donors. Depth of sequencing was expected to influence donor clonotype sharing.

Deep level was the assay's run setting. Libraries were prepared by immunoSEQ multiplex PCR; TCRdb keeps only in-frame clonotypes and omits some of them. The sample consists of some 500,000 clones, about 95% of them appearing once. On this clone: Its antigen is not known.

The TCR sequence derives from a woman aged 25 to 39 in good health. Material: naive CD4+ T cells sorted from blood. Subset here: CD45RA+ positively selected. The gene calls are TRBV19 and TRBJ2-7, with 9 bases that match TRBD1. The CDR3 region has the DNA TGTGCCAGTAGAACGGGACAGGGCTTTGGCGAGCAGTACTTC. It specifies CASRTGQGFGEQYF.